The 16 T cell receptor beta chains presented below share a single source sample, sequenced in a study of identical twins. MiXCR, applied by TCRdb to the 5' RACE reads, yields one record per CDR3 protein. Seen here are 200,000 to 300,000 distinct CDR3 sequences, about 10% observed once, and the top ten hold over 8%. The sequenced material came from memory T cells sorted from blood. These receptors all stem from a man aged 45-60 years in good health.

In regard to this clonotype: This may arise from a read error, as a much more abundant clone is one base away. The chain's CDR3 is CASSVEGARNPIYF. The CDR3 coding sequence is TGTGCCAGCAGCGTAGAAGGGGCTCGAAACCCCATATATTTT. The chain links TRBV9 to TRBJ1-3; weak D call: TRBD1 (5 bases). Germline values: CDR1 SGDLS, CDR2 YYNGEE. CDR3 length equals 14 residues. Full variable domain (rest looked up from reference TRBV9 and TRBJ1-3): DSGVTQTPKHLITATGQRVTLRCSPRSGDLSVYWYQQSLDQGLQFLIQYYNGEERAKGNILERFSAQQFPDLHSELNLSSLELGDSALYFCASSVEGARNPIYFGEGSWLTVV.

This clonotype was observed a handful of times. V gene TRBV29-1 combines with J gene TRBJ1-5, with D hard to call. Germline V CDR1 and CDR2: SQVTM, ANQGSEA. This CDR3 comprises 15 residues. V was trimmed by 5 bases and J by 2 bases, leaving 16 bases between them. The DNA for the CDR3 is TGCAGCGTTAGATTCTCGGGTGTTGGCAATCAGCCCCAGCATTTT. Amino acid sequence: CSVRFSGVGNQPQHF.

Ten or more counts support this clonotype. This chain links TRBV5-5 with TRBJ1-1; TRBD1 agrees at 8 bases. V lost 4 bases and J lost 5; bases outside the gene matches: 7. This CDR3 has 14 amino acids. CDR1 and CDR2 (germline): SGHKS, YYEKEE (reference sequence). CDR3 in DNA: TGTGCCAGCAGCAAAGGACAGGGTTGGACTGAAGCTTTCTTT. This translates into CASSKGQGWTEAFF.

Ten or more counts support this clonotype. The V and J genes are TRBV5-1 and TRBJ2-7, with D possibly matching TRBD2 (6 bases). CDR3 length: 14 amino acids. Germline V gives CDR1 SGHRS, CDR2 YFSETQ. V lost 4 bases, J lost 2 bases, and 13 bases lay in between. This chain's CDR3 is CASSPQTSTYEQYF. As DNA, the CDR3 is TGCGCCAGCAGCCCGCAGACTAGTACCTACGAGCAGTACTTC.

The genes are TRBV27 and TRBJ1-6, with 7 positions matching TRBD1. Per germline, CDR1 MNHEY and CDR2 SMNVEV (reference sequence). The CDR3 extends over 16 amino acids. V lost 1 base to trimming and J lost 3 bases; unmatched junction nucleotides: 3. The CDR3 DNA reads as TGTGCCAGCAGTTTATATACAGGGGTCTATAATTCACCCCTCCACTTT. Translating it yields CASSLYTGVYNSPLHF.

The chain employs TRBV2 and TRBJ1-2; TRBD1 agrees at 10 bases. J lost 8 bases, V lost 5 bases, and 11 bases had no gene match. The length of the CDR3 is 15 residues. Germline loops: CDR1 SNHLY, CDR2 FYNNEI. The CDR3: CASSLRTGGRSGYTF. In DNA form, the CDR3 reads TGTGCCAGCAGTTTGCGGACAGGGGGAAGGTCCGGCTACACCTTC. Full variable domain (rest looked up from reference TRBV2 and TRBJ1-2): EPEVTQTPSHQVTQMGQEVILRCVPISNHLYFYWYRQILGQKVEFLVSFYNNEISEKSEIFDDQFSVERPDGSNFTLKIRSTKLEDSAMYFCASSLRTGGRSGYTFGSGTRLTVV.

The table lists this clonotype with many counts. The V gene is TRBV28, the J gene TRBJ2-1, with TRBD2 matching over 7 bases. Germline CDR1 is MDHEN and CDR2 is SYDVKM. V was pared by 2 bases and J by 8 bases, with 6 bases of the junction left unmatched. The CDR3 covers 14 residues. This chain's CDR3 is CASSLAGELDEQFF. The CDR3 DNA reads TGTGCCAGCAGTTTAGCGGGAGAATTAGATGAGCAGTTCTTC.

This clonotype was picked up many times. CDR3 protein: CASSFALGTEAFF. For the CDR3, the DNA is TGTGCCAGCAGTTTCGCCCTGGGAACTGAAGCTTTCTTT. V usage is TRBV6-5 and J usage is TRBJ1-1; D remains unclear. The CDR3 loop spans 13 amino acids. Germline CDR1 reads MNHEY; CDR2 reads SVGAGI. V lost 4 bases, J lost 5 bases, and 11 bases lay in between.

The chain links TRBV20-1 to TRBJ2-7, with a tentative D call TRBD2 (5 bases). V dropped 3 bases and J dropped 3 bases, with 15 bases sitting between them. The CDR3 loop spans 14 amino acids. Germline-derived CDR1 and CDR2 are DFQATT and SNEGSKA (reference sequence). The CDR3 is CSARSWGERYEQYF. DNA for the CDR3: TGCAGTGCTAGGTCGTGGGGAGAACGCTACGAGCAGTACTTC.

This clonotype has just a few counts. With a much larger clone just one base away, this may be a read error. The V gene is TRBV29-1, the J gene TRBJ2-5; possible D gene TRBD2, 5 bases. This CDR3 region has 12 residues. Trimming removed 7 bases at V and 4 bases at J, with 13 bases between. Germline V gives CDR1 SQVTM, CDR2 ANQGSEA. The CDR3 DNA follows: TGCAGCGCGCCTCTCGGGATAGAGACCCAGTACTTC. This codes for CSAPLGIETQYF.

This clonotype was recorded many times. For the CDR3, the DNA is TGTGCCAGCAGACCAAGAACCTTAGCGGGAGATCAGGGGGAGCTGTTTTTT. It encodes CASRPRTLAGDQGELFF. The gene calls are TRBV6-2 or TRBV6-3 and TRBJ2-2, with 9 nucleotides matching TRBD2. This CDR3 region has 17 residues. V trimming: 6 bases; J trimming: 8 bases; junction bases outside the gene matches: 16. CDR1 is MNHEY and CDR2 is SVGEGT in the germline V gene.

The chain uses TRBV5-1 and TRBJ2-7; D is ambiguous. Trimming cost V 0 bases and J 2 bases, with 6 bases left between them. The CDR3 has 13 residues. Germline values: CDR1 SGHRS, CDR2 YFSETQ. CDR3 sequence: CASSLAAAYEQYF. The CDR3, as DNA: TGCGCCAGCAGCTTGGCCGCCGCCTACGAGCAGTACTTC.

This clonotype was counted ten times or more. This chain joins TRBV6-2 or TRBV6-3 and TRBJ2-3; TRBD2 matches 7 bases. Germline CDR1 is MNHEY and CDR2 is SVGEGT. V lost 6 bases and J lost 2; bases outside the gene matches: 8. CDR3 length: 15 amino acids. The CDR3 reads CASSRGLVDTDTQYF. The CDR3 nucleotides are TGTGCCAGCAGCCGAGGACTAGTAGACACAGATACGCAGTATTTT.

The chain employs TRBV7-2 and TRBJ2-4; TRBD1 matches at 7 bases. The germline V gene encodes CDR1 SGHTA and CDR2 FQGNSA. The J segment lost 3 bases and the V segment lost 1 base, leaving 3 bases of the junction unmatched. The CDR3 contains 15 residues. CDR3 DNA: TGTGCCAGCAGCTTAGAGGGGGCGGGCAAAAACATTCAGTACTTC. It specifies CASSLEGAGKNIQYF.

The sample holds a few counts of this clonotype. V is TRBV11-2 and J is TRBJ1-1; D call uncertain. The V end was cut by 0 bases, the J end by 2 bases, with 10 bases between. Germline V gives CDR1 SGHAT, CDR2 FQNNGV. The CDR3 consists of 15 residues. CDR3 sequence: CASSLDIGGNTEAFF. The CDR3 DNA is TGTGCCAGCAGCTTAGATATAGGTGGAAACACTGAAGCTTTCTTT.

This clonotype was observed many times. The V and J genes are TRBV6-5 and TRBJ1-2; D unclear. The CDR3 is 13 residues long. Germline V gene lookup returns CDR1 MNHEY and CDR2 SVGAGI. The V and J ends lost 2 bases and 8 bases respectively, with 12 bases between them. The CDR3 DNA sequence: TGTGCCAGCAGTTACGGCGGTGAGGGCGGCTACACCTTC. This translates into CASSYGGEGGYTF.